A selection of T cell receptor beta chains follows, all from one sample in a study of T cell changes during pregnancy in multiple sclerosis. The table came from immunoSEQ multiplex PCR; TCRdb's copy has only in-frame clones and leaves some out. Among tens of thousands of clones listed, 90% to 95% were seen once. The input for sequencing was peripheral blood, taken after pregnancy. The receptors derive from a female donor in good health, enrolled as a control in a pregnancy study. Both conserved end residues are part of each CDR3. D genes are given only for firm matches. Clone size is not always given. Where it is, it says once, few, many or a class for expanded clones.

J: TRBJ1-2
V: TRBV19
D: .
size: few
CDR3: CASSTRSWRTGGYTF
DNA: TGTGCCAGTAGTACTCGGTCGTGGAGAACGGGGGGCTACACCTTC

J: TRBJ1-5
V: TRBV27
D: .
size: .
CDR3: CASFGGPNQPQHF
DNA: TGTGCCAGCTTTGGGGGCCCCAATCAGCCCCAGCATTTT

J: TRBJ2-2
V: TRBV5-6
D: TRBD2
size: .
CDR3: CASSRLARELFF
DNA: TGTGCCAGCAGCCGACTAGCCCGGGAGCTGTTTTTT

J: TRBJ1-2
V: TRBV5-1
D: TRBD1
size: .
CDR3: CASSEGQGAGYGYTF
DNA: TGCGCCAGCAGCGAGGGACAGGGGGCCGGCTATGGCTACACCTTC

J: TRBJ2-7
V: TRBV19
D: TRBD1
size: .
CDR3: CASSISTGTVSYEQYF
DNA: TGTGCCAGTAGTATTTCAACCGGGACAGTATCCTACGAGCAGTACTTC

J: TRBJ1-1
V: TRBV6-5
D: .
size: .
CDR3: CASSKHGVGSEAFF
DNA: TGTGCCAGCTCCAAGCACGGGGTTGGGTCTGAAGCTTTCTTT

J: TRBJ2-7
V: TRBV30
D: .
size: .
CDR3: CAWSVQRVSLAEQYF
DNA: TGTGCCTGGAGTGTGCAGCGGGTTAGTCTGGCCGAGCAGTACTTC

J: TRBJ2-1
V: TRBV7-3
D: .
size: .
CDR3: CASSLRSGFYNEQFF
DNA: TGTGCCAGCAGCTTACGTTCGGGGTTCTACAATGAGCAGTTCTTC

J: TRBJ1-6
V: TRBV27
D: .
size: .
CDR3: CASSQGSSYNSPLHF
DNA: TGTGCCAGCAGTCAAGGGAGCTCCTATAATTCACCCCTCCACTTT

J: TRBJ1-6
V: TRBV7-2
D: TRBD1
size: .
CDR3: CASSAGGAHNSPLHF
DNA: TGTGCCAGCAGCGCAGGGGGCGCCCATAATTCACCCCTCCACTTT

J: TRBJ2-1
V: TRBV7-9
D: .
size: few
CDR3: CASSLAWAAVRAGEQFF
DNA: TGTGCCAGCAGCTTAGCGTGGGCGGCGGTGAGAGCAGGGGAGCAGTTCTTC

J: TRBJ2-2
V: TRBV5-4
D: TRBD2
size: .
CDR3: CASSLAGASGGTGELFF
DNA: TGTGCCAGCAGCTTGGCCGGGGCTAGCGGGGGCACCGGGGAGCTGTTTTTT

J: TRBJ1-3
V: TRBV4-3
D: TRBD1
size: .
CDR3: CASSQVWTGYSGNTIYF
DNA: TGCGCCAGCAGCCAAGTATGGACAGGCTACTCTGGAAACACCATATATTTT

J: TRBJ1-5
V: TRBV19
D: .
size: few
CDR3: CASSGDRNQPQHF
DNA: TGTGCCAGTAGCGGTGACAGAAATCAGCCCCAGCATTTT

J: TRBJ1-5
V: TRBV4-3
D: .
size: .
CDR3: CASSQESAGPWQPQHF
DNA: TGCGCCAGCAGCCAAGAGTCAGCAGGGCCTTGGCAGCCCCAGCATTTT

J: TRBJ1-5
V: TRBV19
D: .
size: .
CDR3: CASSPGDQPQHF
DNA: TGTGCCAGTAGCCCCGGGGATCAGCCCCAGCATTTT

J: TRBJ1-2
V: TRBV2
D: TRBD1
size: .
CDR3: CASSERTGIGNGYTF
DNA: TGTGCCAGCAGTGAAAGGACAGGGATAGGAAATGGCTACACCTTC

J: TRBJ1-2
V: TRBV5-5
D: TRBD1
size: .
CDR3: CASSLEGQGFPNYGYTF
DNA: TGTGCCAGCAGCCTGGAGGGACAGGGGTTTCCTAACTATGGCTACACCTTC

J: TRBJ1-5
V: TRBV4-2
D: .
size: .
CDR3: CASSQGEGVRPQHF
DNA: TGTGCCAGCAGCCAAGGGGAAGGGGTAAGGCCCCAGCATTTT

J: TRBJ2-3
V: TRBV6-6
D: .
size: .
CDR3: CASSTSGYTDTQYF
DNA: TGTGCCAGCAGTACCAGCGGGTACACAGATACGCAGTATTTT

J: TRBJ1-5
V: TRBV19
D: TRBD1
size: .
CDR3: CASRAARQGMQPQHF
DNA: TGTGCCAGTAGGGCCGCCCGACAGGGGATGCAGCCCCAGCATTTT

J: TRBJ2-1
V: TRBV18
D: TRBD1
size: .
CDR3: CASSPPGQGISDEQFF
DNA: TGTGCCAGCTCACCTCCGGGACAGGGTATTTCAGATGAGCAGTTCTTC

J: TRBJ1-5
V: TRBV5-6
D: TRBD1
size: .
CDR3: CASSVGTGGPFSNQPQHF
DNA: TGTGCCAGCAGCGTAGGGACAGGGGGCCCCTTTAGCAATCAGCCCCAGCATTTT

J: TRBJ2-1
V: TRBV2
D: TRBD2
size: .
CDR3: CASSLGGGSYNEQFF
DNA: TGTGCCAGCAGCTTGGGGGGGGGCTCCTACAATGAGCAGTTCTTC